This TCR beta chain was sequenced in a study of blood T cell repertoires in COVID-19. Study-wide background: The cDNA or gDNA used as material had been derived from T cells, B-cell-depleted T cells, or PBMCs.

Trimming removed 2 bases from V and 5 bases from J, with 10 bases in between. The CDR3 contains 13 residues. CDR1 SGHTA and CDR2 FQGNSA come from the germline V gene. Produced via immunoSEQ multiplex PCR; TCRdb's table is partial and in-frame only. The sample holds about 300,000 clones; around 87% are singletons and the top ten take about 2.5%. The sample comprised peripheral blood. This TCR was recovered from a man aged 18 to 29 with active or convalescent COVID-19. The chain couples TRBV7-2 to TRBJ2-7, with a weak D call TRBD1 (5 bases). DNA for the CDR3: TGTGCCAGCAGCTTACAGACAGACAACGAGCAGTACTTC. Protein sequence: CASSLQTDNEQYF.